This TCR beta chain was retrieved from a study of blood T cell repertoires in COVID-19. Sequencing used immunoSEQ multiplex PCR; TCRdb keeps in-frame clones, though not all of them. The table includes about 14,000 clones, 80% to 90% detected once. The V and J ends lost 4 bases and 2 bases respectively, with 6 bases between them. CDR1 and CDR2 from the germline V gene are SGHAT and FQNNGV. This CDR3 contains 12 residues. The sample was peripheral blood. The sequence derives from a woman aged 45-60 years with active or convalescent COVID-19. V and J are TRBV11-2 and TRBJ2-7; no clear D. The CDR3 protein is CASSWAAYEQYF. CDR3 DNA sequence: TGTGCCAGCAGCTGGGCCGCCTACGAGCAGTACTTC.